This T cell receptor beta chain was found in a study of cytomegalovirus exposure and HLA in healthy donors. Study results and limitations: It was found in a later analysis that first-cohort TCR clusters tended to co-occur in the 90 to 150 validation repertoires. Reportedly, cytomegalovirus status was diagnosed with high sensitivity and specificity.

The data were produced by immunoSEQ multiplex PCR, yet TCRdb's version contains in-frame clones alone and is incomplete. Of some 130,000 clones in the sample, 70% to 85% were seen once. The table lists this clone with a few counts. The antigen is undetermined. This CDR3 is built from 16 residues. The V gene's germline CDR1 is SGDLS and CDR2 YYNGEE. Trimming removed 0 bases from V and 5 bases from J; junction bases left unmatched: 8. The sample taken for sequencing was PBMCs. The TCR comes from a man aged 25-45 years in good health and CMV-seropositive. The chain links TRBV9 to TRBJ2-7; TRBD2 aligns across 10 bases. The CDR3 region is CASSVGRLAGEDEQYF. The CDR3 nucleotides are TGTGCCAGCAGCGTAGGGCGTCTAGCGGGAGAAGACGAGCAGTACTTC.